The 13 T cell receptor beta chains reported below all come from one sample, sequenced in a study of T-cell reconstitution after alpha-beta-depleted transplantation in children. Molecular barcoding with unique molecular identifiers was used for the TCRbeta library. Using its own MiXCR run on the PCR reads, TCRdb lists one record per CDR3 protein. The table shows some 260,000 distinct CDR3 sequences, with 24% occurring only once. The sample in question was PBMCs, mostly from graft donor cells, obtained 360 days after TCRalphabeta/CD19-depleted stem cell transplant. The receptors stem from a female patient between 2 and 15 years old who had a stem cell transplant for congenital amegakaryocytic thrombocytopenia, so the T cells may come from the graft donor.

The CDR3 DNA reads as TGCAGTGCTACCCGACTAGCGGGATGGTACAATGAGCAGTTCTTC. It encodes CSATRLAGWYNEQFF. V usage is TRBV20-1 and J usage is TRBJ2-1, with 11 bases lining up with TRBD2. V shed 4 bases and J 4 bases; nucleotides not matched to a gene: 6. The CDR3 sequence is 15 residues long. Germline V gene sequence: CDR1 DFQATT, CDR2 SNEGSKA (reference sequence).

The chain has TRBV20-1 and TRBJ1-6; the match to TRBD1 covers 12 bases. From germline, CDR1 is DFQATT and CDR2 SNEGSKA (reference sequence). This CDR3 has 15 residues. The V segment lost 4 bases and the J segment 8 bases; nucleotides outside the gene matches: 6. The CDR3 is CSAIGTGGFDSPLHF. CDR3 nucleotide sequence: TGCAGTGCTATCGGGACAGGGGGCTTCGATTCACCCCTCCACTTT.

The CDR3 region is CASVFRDRVYEQYF. In nucleotides, the CDR3 is TGTGCCAGCGTCTTCCGGGACAGGGTCTACGAGCAGTACTTC. The rearrangement uses TRBV11-1 and TRBJ2-7, with 9 bases that match TRBD1. V dropped 8 bases and J dropped 3; count of bases not matched to a gene: 8. The CDR3 totals 14 residues. CDR1 is SGHAT, CDR2 FQDESV, per germline (reference sequence).

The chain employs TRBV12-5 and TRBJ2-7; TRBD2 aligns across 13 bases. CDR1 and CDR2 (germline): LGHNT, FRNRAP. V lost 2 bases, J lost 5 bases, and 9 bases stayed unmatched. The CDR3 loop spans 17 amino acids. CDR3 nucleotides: TGTGCTAGTGGTTTGAATGGACTAGCGGGAGACCCCGACGAGCAGTACTTC. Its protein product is CASGLNGLAGDPDEQYF.

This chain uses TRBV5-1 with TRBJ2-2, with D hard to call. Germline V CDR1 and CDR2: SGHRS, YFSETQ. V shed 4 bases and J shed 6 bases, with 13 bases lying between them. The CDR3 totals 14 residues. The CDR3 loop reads CASSPILGSGELFF. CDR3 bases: TGCGCCAGCAGCCCAATTTTGGGCTCCGGGGAGCTGTTTTTT.

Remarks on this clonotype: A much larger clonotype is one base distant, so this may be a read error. The CDR3 nucleotides are TGCAGCGTTGACAGACTAGCGGGAAGTGGAGATAGGCAGTATTTT. It translates to CSVDRLAGSGDRQYF. The chain is built from TRBV29-1 and TRBJ2-3; TRBD2 agrees at 11 bases. CDR1 and CDR2 (germline): SQVTM, ANQGSEA. The length of the CDR3 is 15 residues.

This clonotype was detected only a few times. The CDR3 sequence: CASSPTGGRKLFF. Written as DNA, the CDR3 is TGTGCCAGCAGTCCTACAGGGGGGAGGAAGCTGTTTTTT. The rearrangement links TRBV6-2 or TRBV6-3 to TRBJ2-2; 8 bases line up with TRBD1. There are 13 residues in the CDR3. Germline trimming cut 5 bases from V and 12 bases from J; bases unmatched to any gene: 8. The germline V gene encodes CDR1 MNHEY and CDR2 SVGEGT.

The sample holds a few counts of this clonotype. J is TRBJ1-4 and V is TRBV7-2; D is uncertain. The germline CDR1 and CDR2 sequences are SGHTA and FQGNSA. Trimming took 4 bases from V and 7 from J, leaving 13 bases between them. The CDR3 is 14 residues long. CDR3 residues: CASSWAPGSEKLFF. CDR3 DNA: TGTGCCAGCAGCTGGGCCCCCGGGAGTGAAAAACTGTTTTTT.

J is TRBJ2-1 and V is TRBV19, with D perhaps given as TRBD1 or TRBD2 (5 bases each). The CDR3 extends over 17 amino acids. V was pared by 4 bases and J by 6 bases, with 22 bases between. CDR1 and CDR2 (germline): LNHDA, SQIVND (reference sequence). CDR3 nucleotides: TGTGCCAGTAGTAAGAGGTCCGGGGCCTACGGTTTCAATGAGCAGTTCTTC. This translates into CASSKRSGAYGFNEQFF.

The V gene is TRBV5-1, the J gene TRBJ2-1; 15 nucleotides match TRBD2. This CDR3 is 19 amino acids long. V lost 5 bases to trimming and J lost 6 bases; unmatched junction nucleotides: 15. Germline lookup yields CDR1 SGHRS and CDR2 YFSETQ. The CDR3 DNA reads TGCGCCAGCAGTCCCCTAGCGGGACTAGCGGGAGGAGGAGGCAATGAGCAGTTCTTC. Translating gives CASSPLAGLAGGGGNEQFF.

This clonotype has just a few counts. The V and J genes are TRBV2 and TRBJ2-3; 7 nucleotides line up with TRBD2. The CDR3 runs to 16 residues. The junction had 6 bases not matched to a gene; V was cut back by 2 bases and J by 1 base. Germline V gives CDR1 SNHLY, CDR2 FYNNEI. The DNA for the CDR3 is TGTGCCAGCAGTGAAATTGCGGCGGGGGGCACAGATACGCAGTATTTT. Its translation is CASSEIAAGGTDTQYF.

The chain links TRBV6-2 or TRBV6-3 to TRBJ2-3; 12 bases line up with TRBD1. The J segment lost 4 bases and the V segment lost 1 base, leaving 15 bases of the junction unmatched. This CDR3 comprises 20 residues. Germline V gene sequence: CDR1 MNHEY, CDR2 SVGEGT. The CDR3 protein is CASSYWGQGAASGRSDTQYF. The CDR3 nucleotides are TGTGCCAGCAGTTACTGGGGACAGGGGGCGGCTAGCGGGAGATCAGATACGCAGTATTTT.

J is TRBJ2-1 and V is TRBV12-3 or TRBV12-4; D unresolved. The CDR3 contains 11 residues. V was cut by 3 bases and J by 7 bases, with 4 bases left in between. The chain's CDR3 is CASSFGNEQFF. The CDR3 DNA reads TGTGCCAGCAGTTTTGGTAATGAGCAGTTCTTC.